Below, 9 T cell receptor beta chains from the same sample are listed, as sequenced in a study of PD-1 blockade in classical Hodgkin lymphoma. Only in-frame clones appear in the TCRdb table, and some are missing; sequencing was by immunoSEQ multiplex PCR. The data show roughly 20,000 clones, approximately 81% seen once. Specified time point: cycle 4 day 1 (C4D1), after 5 to 7 weeks of nivolumab. All the patients suffered relapse after autologous stem cell transplantation, and brentuximab vedotin exposure differed. The study purified CD4+ T cells from thawed PBMCs using magnetic negative selection. Source: CD4+ T cells from blood, taken before the fourth cycle of nivolumab. The source of these receptors is a human donor with classical Hodgkin lymphoma.

The rearrangement links TRBV11-2 to TRBJ1-5, with TRBD1 matching 7 bases. The V and J ends lost 0 bases and 11 bases, in that order; junction bases with no gene match: 4. CDR1 SGHAT and CDR2 FQNNGV come from the germline V gene. CDR3 length: 13 residues. The CDR3 sequence: CASSLELTGTQHF. The CDR3 DNA reads TGTGCCAGCAGCTTAGAGCTGACAGGGACCCAGCATTTT.

V and J are TRBV11-3 and TRBJ2-7; D not certain. With 3 bases removed from V and 2 bases from J, the gap between germline ends came to 11 bases. The length of the CDR3 is 14 residues. Germline CDR1 and CDR2: SGHNT and YENEEA. The CDR3: CASSFPPKTYEQYF. DNA of the CDR3: TGTGCCAGCAGCTTTCCTCCCAAAACCTACGAGCAGTACTTC.

CDR3 in amino acids: CASSLYQGRRNEQYF. CDR3 coding DNA: TGCGCCAGCAGCTTGTACCAGGGACGAAGGAACGAGCAGTACTTC. The V call is TRBV5-1, the J call TRBJ2-7; D assignment may be TRBD1 or TRBD2 (5 bases each). V lost 1 base to trimming and J lost 5 bases, with 16 bases between them. Germline-derived CDR1 and CDR2 are SGHRS and YFSETQ. The CDR3 spans 15 residues.

This rearrangement joins TRBV4-2 to TRBJ1-5, with a weak D call TRBD1 (5 bases). The V gene lost 5 bases and the J gene lost 7 bases, with 15 bases spanning the gap. The CDR3 runs to 14 residues. Germline lookup yields CDR1 LGHNA and CDR2 YNFKEQ. The DNA for the CDR3 is TGTGCCAGCAGCGACGGGGCCGGCGACCAGCCCCAGCATTTT. It encodes CASSDGAGDQPQHF.

The V and J genes are TRBV7-9 and TRBJ2-7; D possibly matches TRBD1 or TRBD2 (5 bases each). This CDR3 region has 12 residues. Germline CDR1 SEHNR, CDR2 FQNEAQ (reference sequence). With 3 bases removed from V and 3 bases from J, the gap between germline ends came to 6 bases. The CDR3 loop reads CASSLGRYEQYF. In nucleotides, the CDR3 is TGTGCCAGCAGCTTGGGACGCTACGAGCAGTACTTC.

This clone was detected once. The V call is TRBV14, the J call TRBJ1-2; perhaps TRBD1 as D (5 bases). V was clipped by 0 bases and J by 4 bases, with 12 bases between them. CDR3 size: 15 residues. Germline assignment: CDR1 SGHDN and CDR2 FVKESK. CDR3 sequence (DNA): TGTGCCAGCAGCCAAGATTGGGCAGGGCTCTATGGCTACACCTTC. It is translated as CASSQDWAGLYGYTF.

The chain carries TRBV4-3 and TRBJ1-6; 11 bases are shared with TRBD1. The germline CDR1 and CDR2 sequences are LGHNA and YSLEER. The CDR3 sequence is 16 residues long. With V trimmed by 1 base and J by 15 bases, 11 bases remained unmatched. DNA for the CDR3: TGCGCCAGCAGCCAAGCCCCAGGACAGGGGGCAAGGGACCTCCACTTT. It translates to CASSQAPGQGARDLHF.

This chain connects TRBV6-6 to TRBJ2-1; 9 nucleotides line up with TRBD2. Germline V gives CDR1 MNHNY, CDR2 SVGAGI (reference sequence). V dropped 2 bases and J dropped 5; count of bases not matched to a gene: 7. The CDR3 has 16 residues. CDR3: CASSYGPSGTNNEQFF. The DNA for the CDR3 is TGTGCCAGCAGTTACGGACCTAGCGGGACAAACAATGAGCAGTTCTTC.

This sequence joins TRBV5-4 and TRBJ1-6; 11 bases are a match to TRBD1. Germline trimming cut 2 bases from V and 10 bases from J; bases unmatched to any gene: 5. Looked up from germline, CDR1 is SGHNT and CDR2 is YYREEE (reference sequence). The CDR3 runs 15 residues. The CDR3 DNA is TGTGCCAGCAGCTTAGGGACAGGGGGTAACTCACCCCTCCACTTT. Translation gives CASSLGTGGNSPLHF.